This TCR beta chain derives from a study of T cells after yellow fever vaccination (dated by TCRdb to between 2019 and 2020). Turning to the overall study: Libraries from fractions with low cell numbers were prepared with the SMART-Seq v4 Ultra Low Input RNA kit. To track T-cell clones before and after primary and booster YFV17D yellow fever vaccination, bulk TCR alpha and beta repertoires were sequenced longitudinally. Two healthy male donors made up the cohort, one aged 18 to 29 years and the other aged 30 to 39 years. Blood was drawn at multiple timepoints before and after primary and secondary immunization, with bulk PBMC replicates and cell subsets isolated. Findings and caveats that apply to the study as a whole: Computational filtering was required because FACS-sorted repertoires could contain abundant contaminating clonotypes from the bulk population. Most clones expanded after primary vaccination were re-detected after the booster (almost 97% of CD4 and around 88% of CD8), suggesting broad memory maintenance. A small fraction of clonotypes showed up in both the CD4 and CD8 compartments, probably as a result of convergent recombination. Compared with the primary T-cell response, the secondary T-cell response was weaker but faster, peaking on day 5 rather than day 15. Only a couple of donors were included in the study, so the extent to which the findings can be generalized is limited.

Trimming takes 8 bases off V and 1 base off J; junction bases not matched to a gene: 1. Based on the germline V gene, the CDR1 and CDR2 sequences are SGHTA and FQGNSA. Inclusive of the bounding cysteine and phenylalanine, the CDR3 is 13 residues long. Only CDR3 DNA remains: 39 bases, in frame from the first base. The label giving this sample's treatment or condition can be read as: live attenuated yellow fever vaccine strain. PBMCs were isolated from peripheral blood using a standard Ficoll-Paque protocol. Dynabeads CD4 and CD8 positive selection kits were used to isolate the CD4 and CD8 T-cell fractions. RNA was extracted with TriZol from bulk PBMCs, CD4 and CD8 fractions, and dextramer-positive and dextramer-negative fractions. TCRdb names Illumina NovaSeq 6000 as the instrument used. TCR cDNA was synthesized by 5'RACE template switching, through which a universal primer site and unique molecular identifiers were introduced. Priming for cDNA synthesis came from both the TCR alpha and TCR beta constant segments. Library amplification used two PCR steps, and the second PCR step added sample barcodes and sequencing adapters. Sequencing of the libraries was done on either Illumina HiSeq 2500 (2x100 bp) or NovaSeq (2x150 bp). In the original analysis: MIGEC handled demultiplexing of reads and collapsing into UMI consensus sequences, while MiXCR performed V(D)J alignment. Clonotypes responding to the vaccine were identified with edgeR on replicate PBMC samples, with the criteria of FDR below 0.01 and a log2 fold change above 5 up to day 15. Each bulk clonotype was labeled CD4 or CD8 based on which sequenced repertoire, CD4 or CD8, contained the clonotype at higher abundance. TCRdb passed the public sequencing reads through fastp at Q25 and MiXCR, retaining productive beta sequences. CDR3 protein duplicates are merged, each entry listing the most common genes and DNA. V and J calls and clone size were set by TCRdb, not the authors. The sample yields more than 300,000 distinct CDR3 sequences; about 10% were counted once. The ten largest clones represent 3.3% of the sample.

This clonotype has at least ten counts. Its antigen has not been determined. There are no base qualities to consult, and no much larger clone falls within one base. This receptor was identified in a man between 18 and 35 years old who received the YFV17D yellow fever vaccine. The chain joins TRBV7-2 to TRBJ2-1; TRBD1 aligns with 8 central bases. The starting material was CD4+ T cells sorted from PBMCs, obtained 45 days after the yellow fever booster vaccination. The CDR3 region reads CASRDRSYNEQFF. The bases are TGTGCCAGCCGGGACAGGTCCTACAATGAGCAGTTCTTC.